This TCR beta chain was sequenced during a study of blood T cell repertoires in COVID-19. Looking at the study overall: Samples taken during acute and convalescent COVID-19 were collected in the United States, Italy and Spain. PBMCs, B-cell-depleted T cells, or T cells provided the cDNA or gDNA that made up the material.

Authors' processing steps: Estimated nucleated cell counts came from reference gene primer amplification. The protocol was immunoSEQ multiplex PCR, while the TCRdb copy is restricted to in-frame clones and leaves out a portion. V and J calls and clone size are those listed in that table; D and trimming were worked out from the DNA. The sample consists of around 150,000 clones, around 77% of them appearing once. Germline V CDR1 and CDR2: SGHKS, YYEKEE (reference sequence). J gave up 6 bases and V 0 bases, and 5 bases lay outside the gene matches. The CDR3 loop spans 15 amino acids. The chain combines TRBV5-5 with TRBJ1-5; 8 nucleotides agree with TRBD1. Material: peripheral blood. This clonotype was sampled from a man aged 50-60 years with active or convalescent COVID-19. CDR3 sequence reads: CASSLGTGFRQPQHF. CDR3 sequence (DNA): TGTGCCAGCAGCTTGGGGACAGGGTTTCGTCAGCCCCAGCATTTT.